This T cell receptor (beta chain) came from a study of blood T cell repertoires in COVID-19. Study details: COVID-19 samples from acute and convalescent phases originated in the United States, Italy and Spain. The analysed material was cDNA or gDNA that came from T cells, B-cell-depleted T cells, or PBMCs.

The V gene lost 7 bases and the J gene lost 5 bases, with 17 bases spanning the gap. Germline CDR1 ENHRY, CDR2 SYGVKD. The CDR3 consists of 14 residues. Followed longitudinally, the Seattle patients had been enrolled during active infection. Study processing details: Reference gene primer amplification gave nucleated cell count estimates. The repertoire was sequenced with immunoSEQ multiplex PCR; TCRdb's copy has only in-frame clones and lacks some. D and trimming come from the DNA, and the V and J calls and clone size come from that table. This sample has roughly 250,000 clones; approximately 91% occur once, and the top ten carry around 0.9%.

The chain uses TRBV10-3 and TRBJ1-1, with D hard to call. This sequence originates from a man aged 30-40 years with COVID-19, enrolled during active disease. The source material was peripheral blood. The CDR3 DNA follows: TGTGCCATCAAGGACGAGGGCACCCTAACTGAAGCTTTCTTT. Protein sequence: CAIKDEGTLTEAFF.